What follows describes a single TCR beta chain. These data are taken from a study of control samples from healthy donors and cancer patients. Clones were sequenced by immunoSEQ multiplex PCR, and TCRdb holds only the in-frame ones, with some missing. Of fewer than 200,000 clones detected, 90% to 95% appear once; the ten largest clones hold over 1.1%. The germline gives CDR1 GTSNPN, CDR2 SVGIG (reference sequence). V lost 1 base, J lost 8 bases, and 4 bases stayed unmatched. This CDR3 is 13 amino acids long. J is TRBJ2-4 and V is TRBV30; 8 nucleotides align to TRBD1. What was sequenced was blood. The TCR sequence derives from a man younger than 45 in good health. Here the CDR3 DNA reads TGTGCCTGGAGTGGGACAGGGTTTGACATTCAGTACTTC. This encodes CAWSGTGFDIQYF.